This T cell receptor (beta chain) was recovered during a study of cytomegalovirus exposure and HLA in healthy donors. The CDR3 has 14 amino acids. The junction had 6 bases not matched to a gene; V was cut back by 4 bases and J by 7 bases. Germline values: CDR1 MRHNA, CDR2 SNTAGT. General study results and limits: Within the data, a cluster of highly shared sequence variants was likely a sequencing artifact.

PCR amplification relied on 60 Vbeta primers (plus 13 Jbeta primers). Data came from immunoSEQ multiplex PCR; TCRdb stores just in-frame clones and leaves some out. Its listing shows more than 200,000 clones. With regard to this clone: What it binds is unknown.

The V call is TRBV6-4, the J call TRBJ2-1; 8 positions agree with TRBD1. This clonotype was obtained from a woman aged 30 to 39 in good health and CMV-seropositive. The sample comprised PBMCs. DNA of the CDR3: TGTGCCAGCAGTGTGGGACAGGATGCGAATGAGCAGTTCTTC. Translated: CASSVGQDANEQFF.